This record looks at one T cell receptor beta chain sequence and its context. This CDR3 has 16 amino acids. The V end was cut by 0 bases, the J end by 3 bases, with 12 bases between. From germline, CDR1 is SGHTA and CDR2 FQGNSA. With 60 Vbeta and 13 Jbeta primers, the PCR was carried out. The assay was immunoSEQ multiplex PCR, and TCRdb's table has in-frame clones only and misses some. Found here are about 220,000 clones, roughly 83% of them singletons; the top ten hold roughly 0.7%. The sample originates from a study of cytomegalovirus exposure and HLA in healthy donors. Input material: PBMCs. The source of this sequence is a boy younger than 10 in good health and CMV-seronegative. This rearrangement joins TRBV7-2 to TRBJ2-1; D unresolved. CDR3 in DNA: TGTGCCAGCAGCTTAGCGATGGCAGGAATCTACAATGAGCAGTTCTTC. The encoded protein is CASSLAMAGIYNEQFF. The full variable domain, rest sourced from reference TRBV7-2 and TRBJ2-1, is GAGVSQSPSNKVTEKGKDVELRCDPISGHTALYWYRQSLGQGLEFLIYFQGNSAPDKSGLPSDRFSAERTGGSVSTLTIQRTQQEDSAVYLCASSLAMAGIYNEQFFGPGTRLTVL.